Listed below are T cell receptor beta chains from one sample, sequenced in a study of T cells after posttransplantation cyclophosphamide. The table came from immunoSEQ multiplex PCR; TCRdb's copy has only in-frame clones and leaves some out. The table lists 16,000 or so clones, with no singletons. The starting material was PBMCs, obtained after allogeneic stem cell transplant with posttransplant cyclophosphamide. The receptors were sampled from a female patient in her thirties or forties who received an allogeneic stem cell transplant from a related donor, was CMV-positive, and had no GVHD. Some T cells here may be from the graft donor. Both conserved end residues are part of each CDR3. Fields, in order: J gene, V gene, CDR3 protein.

TRBJ2-4 TRBV28 CASSQLMVLDKNIQYF
TRBJ1-2 TRBV7-8 CASSSGQNYGYTF
TRBJ2-3 TRBV7-9 CASSSSSGPNTDTQYF
TRBJ2-1 TRBV4-2 CASSQEYRGLVDNEQFF
TRBJ1-2 TRBV7-2 CASSFTGVGNGYTF
TRBJ1-4 TRBV18 CASSPDSGEKLFF
TRBJ2-7 TRBV12-2 CASRDPSRTTVPTYEQYF
TRBJ1-1 TRBV6-5 CASSPRVFTEAFF
TRBJ2-3 TRBV13 CASSPALLGTDTQYF
TRBJ2-1 TRBV28 CASRLAVYNEQFF
. TRBV7-9 CASSSRTASYEQYF
TRBJ2-4 TRBV4-2 CASSQDLLAGDRVVKNIQYF
TRBJ2-7 TRBV6-1 CASSEGGRDEQYF
TRBJ1-5 TRBV7-6 CASSLGQAHSNQPQHF
TRBJ2-7 TRBV29-1 CSVGGGTSGNYEQYF
TRBJ2-1 TRBV5-6 CASSFNYNEQFF
TRBJ2-3 TRBV9 CASTSDPQGTQYF
TRBJ2-2 TRBV28 CAGGGQAPKNTGELFF
TRBJ2-5 TRBV28 CASSARQGQQQYF
TRBJ1-4 TRBV6-1 CASSVTTVTNEKLFF
TRBJ1-1 TRBV9 CASSQAGVTEAFF
TRBJ1-2 TRBV28 CASSSRGQANYGYTF
TRBJ2-1 TRBV19 CASSIDQGGRNEQFF
TRBJ1-5 TRBV10-2 CAINRGIGQPQHF
TRBJ1-1 TRBV11-1 CASIVGRRNTEAFF
TRBJ2-1 TRBV9 CASSVGTGIFNEQFF
TRBJ2-4 TRBV2 CASSEALRGGWEVNIQYF
TRBJ2-3 TRBV7-8 CASSLVAGGATDTQYF
TRBJ2-1 TRBV7-9 CASSLGAAPNEQFF
TRBJ2-1 TRBV28 CASSGLTYNEQFF
. TRBV28 CASRPPGQSYEQYF
TRBJ1-1 TRBV27 CASIPEWSMNTEAFF
TRBJ1-1 TRBV27 CASSLASGLSTEAFF
TRBJ2-7 TRBV30 CAWRITMGGPSFTYEQYF
. TRBV19 CASSTLGQGVDEQYF
. TRBV5-4 CASSPDIVNYEQYF
TRBJ1-5 TRBV5-8 CASMELGGTDGNQPQHF
TRBJ1-1 TRBV9 CASSVGRYDTEAFF
TRBJ2-1 TRBV27 CASSLNRAYYNEQFF
TRBJ1-1 TRBV4-3 CASSQDSGLSVAFF
TRBJ2-2 TRBV15 CATSRDRLGGYAGELFF
TRBJ2-3 TRBV5-4 CASSQPTSGRTDTQYF